The 7 T cell receptor beta chains below were found in one sample sequenced in a study of spatial heterogeneity in lung cancer. Time point defined: sample taken at primary tumor resection. In TCRdb, the 5' RACE reads were re-called with MiXCR into one record per CDR3 protein. This sample has around 89,000 distinct CDR3 sequences; over 9.5% occur once, and the top ten carry over 40%. Source: PBMCs, taken at surgery. The receptors were gathered from a male donor with early-stage non-small cell lung cancer.

This clonotype was counted only a few times. The rearrangement uses TRBV4-1 and TRBJ1-1; D may be TRBD1 (5 bases). Per germline, CDR1 MGHRA and CDR2 YSYEKL. V lost 0 bases and J lost 1, with 6 bases in between. The CDR3 loop spans 14 amino acids. CDR3 protein: CASSQDRANTEAFF. The CDR3 region has the DNA TGCGCCAGCAGCCAAGACAGGGCGAACACTGAAGCTTTCTTT.

V gene TRBV29-1 combines with J gene TRBJ2-3; 9 nucleotides agree with TRBD1. Germline values: CDR1 SQVTM, CDR2 ANQGSEA. Trimming took 8 bases from V and 2 from J; bases not matched to a gene: 8. CDR3 length: 14 amino acids. DNA of the CDR3: TGCAGCACCCCCGGACAGGGGATCACAGATACGCAGTATTTT. This gives the protein CSTPGQGITDTQYF.

This clonotype was found a few times. The CDR3 nucleotides are TGTGCCAGCAGTTACTGGGGACAGGGTGCAGATACGCAGTATTTT. This sequence encodes CASSYWGQGADTQYF. The chain recombines TRBV6-2 or TRBV6-3 with TRBJ2-3, with 9 bases aligning to TRBD1. Unmatched junction bases numbered 3, after V lost 1 base and J lost 4 bases. The length of the CDR3 is 15 residues. Germline assignment: CDR1 MNHEY and CDR2 SVGEGT.

This clonotype occurred a few times. The rearrangement joins TRBV9 to TRBJ2-1, with TRBD2 identical over 7 bases. Germline V gene lookup returns CDR1 SGDLS and CDR2 YYNGEE. CDR3 size: 14 residues. Losses at the gene ends were 1 base for V and 4 bases for J; bases not matched to a gene: 2. The CDR3 region has the DNA TGTGCCAGCAGCGTATCTAGCGGATACAATGAGCAGTTCTTC. It codes for CASSVSSGYNEQFF.

This clonotype was recorded at least ten times. V and J are TRBV19 and TRBJ2-2; D possibly corresponds to TRBD1 (5 bases). Trimming pared 5 bases from V and 6 bases from J, leaving 13 bases between. CDR1 and CDR2 (germline): LNHDA, SQIVND (reference sequence). This CDR3 is built from 14 residues. The CDR3 protein is CASSGRMGPGELFF. The CDR3, as DNA: TGTGCCAGTAGTGGACGCATGGGGCCCGGGGAGCTGTTTTTT.

This clonotype came up a few times. The genes are TRBV10-2 and TRBJ2-5, with D tentatively TRBD2 (6 bases). The germline V and J ends were trimmed by 4 bases and 2 bases, with 11 bases remaining between them. This CDR3 contains 14 residues. The V gene's germline CDR1 is WSHSY and CDR2 SAAADI. The CDR3 loop reads CASSVELAQETQYF. The CDR3 nucleotides are TGCGCCAGCAGTGTAGAGCTAGCGCAAGAGACCCAGTACTTC.

For the CDR3, the DNA is TGTGCCAGCAGCACCAGGGGAGGGTCCCACAATGAGCAGTTCTTC. Amino acids: CASSTRGGSHNEQFF. V gene TRBV7-2 combines with J gene TRBJ2-1, with a tentative D call TRBD2 (7 bases). This CDR3 contains 15 residues. CDR1 SGHTA and CDR2 FQGNSA come from the germline V gene. V was pared by 5 bases and J by 5 bases, with 16 bases between.